This TCR beta chain was profiled in a study of T cell responses to AZD1222 COVID-19 vaccine. Findings and limits, study-wide: Repertoire sampling was restricted to post-peak T cell response timepoints. Of spike-specific TCRs, nearly half reportedly target regions left unmutated in variants. Recipients of AZD1222 seropositive at baseline numbered only 5 or 6. Two AZD1222 administrations were followed by greater Spike-specific TCR breadth and depth.

The CDR3 covers 17 residues. Germline CDR1 is MNHEY and CDR2 is SVGEGT. Trimming stripped 0 bases from V and 3 bases from J, with 17 bases between. About this clone: Antigen specificity is unknown.

TCRdb's copy holds only in-frame clones and misses some; the assay was immunoSEQ multiplex PCR. The sample lists 100,000 to 120,000 clones, around 87% occurring once. The V call is TRBV6-2 or TRBV6-3, the J call TRBJ1-2; D is uncertain. The receptor's source is an adult in good health. This sample comprised peripheral blood, obtained on day 0 of AZD1222 vaccination. The CDR3 sequence: CASSYSSKSGVDYGYTF. As DNA, the CDR3 is TGTGCCAGCAGTTACTCGAGTAAGTCCGGGGTCGACTATGGCTACACCTTC.